The 21 T cell receptor beta chains reported below all come from one sample, sequenced in a study of response to subunit inactivated influenza vaccine. TCRdb passed the RT-PCR reads through MiXCR, listing each CDR3 protein once. The profile shows some 520,000 distinct CDR3 sequences, 16% of them singletons. The input for sequencing was CD4+ T cells sorted from PBMCs, taken less than 30 months after vaccination. The receptors come from a man between 45 and 75 years old who received an inactivated influenza vaccine.

V is TRBV9 and J is TRBJ2-7, with 10 bases matching TRBD2. Trimming cost V 4 bases and J 5 bases; bases outside gene matches: 6. This CDR3 is 14 amino acids long. Germline V gene lookup returns CDR1 SGDLS and CDR2 YYNGEE. The CDR3 reads CASSPTGTSDEQYF. The CDR3 bases are TGTGCCAGCAGCCCCACCGGGACTAGCGACGAGCAGTACTTC.

This clonotype was recorded a few times. This sequence joins TRBV12-3 or TRBV12-4 and TRBJ1-1; D might be TRBD1 (5 bases). The CDR3 spans 13 residues. Deletions cut 2 bases from V and 5 bases from J, with 9 bases between. The DNA for the CDR3 is TGTGCCAGCAGTTTAAAGGGGTTGACTGAAGCTTTCTTT. Encoded protein: CASSLKGLTEAFF.

V gene TRBV7-8 combines with J gene TRBJ1-2; D is possibly TRBD1 (5 bases). With 1 base removed from V and 4 bases from J, the gap between germline ends came to 13 bases. The germline V gene encodes CDR1 SGHVS and CDR2 FQNEAQ. The CDR3 sequence is 15 residues long. The CDR3 loop is CASSLDGARTYGYTF. The CDR3 nucleotides read TGTGCCAGCAGCTTAGATGGGGCCAGGACCTATGGCTACACCTTC.

This clonotype was observed once. The V gene is TRBV20-1, the J gene TRBJ1-1; 7 bases map to TRBD1. The CDR3 is made up of 14 amino acids. CDR1 and CDR2 from the germline V gene are DFQATT and SNEGSKA (reference sequence). The ends lost 6 bases at V and 4 bases at J; junction bases unmatched: 11. CDR3 residues: CSARRGQSPTEAFF. In DNA, the CDR3 is TGCAGTGCCCGAAGGGGACAGTCCCCCACTGAAGCTTTCTTT.

The gene calls are TRBV12-3 or TRBV12-4 and TRBJ2-7; 7 bases map to TRBD2. V lost 6 bases, J lost 6 bases, and 5 bases stayed unmatched. This CDR3 comprises 12 residues. The CDR3 is CASSTTGGEQYF. The CDR3 nucleotides read TGTGCCAGCAGCACGACGGGGGGCGAGCAGTACTTC.

The rearrangement uses TRBV9 and TRBJ2-1; D perhaps matches TRBD1 (6 bases). The CDR3 extends over 14 amino acids. Trimming stripped 0 bases from V and 6 bases from J, with 10 bases between. Germline assignment: CDR1 SGDLS and CDR2 YYNGEE. The CDR3 DNA sequence: TGTGCCAGCAGCGTAGAGGCCAGGGGCAATGAGCAGTTCTTC. It is translated as CASSVEARGNEQFF.

Only a few counts were recorded for this clonotype. The rearrangement joins TRBV12-3 or TRBV12-4 to TRBJ1-6; D is unclear. Deletions cut 6 bases from V and 5 bases from J, with 14 bases between. CDR3 length equals 15 residues. CDR3 coding DNA: TGTGCCAGCAGACCCTCGGGTAGAAATAATTCACCCCTCCACTTT. Residues: CASRPSGRNNSPLHF.

This chain connects TRBV4-1 to TRBJ1-4; D possibly corresponds to TRBD1 (5 bases). The V gene lost 0 bases and the J gene lost 7 bases, with 12 bases spanning the gap. CDR3 size: 15 residues. Germline values: CDR1 MGHRA, CDR2 YSYEKL. CDR3 loop: CASSQDNRSGEKLFF. The CDR3 DNA reads as TGCGCCAGCAGCCAAGACAACAGGAGTGGTGAAAAACTGTTTTTT.

This clonotype showed up just a few times. The genes are TRBV3-1 and TRBJ2-1, with D possibly matching TRBD2 (6 bases). Trimming removed 0 bases from V and 12 bases from J, with 12 bases in between. There are 13 residues in the CDR3. Germline V gene data show CDR1 as LGHDT and CDR2 as YNNKEL (reference sequence). CDR3 sequence: CASSQEGSGGQFF. In DNA, the CDR3 is TGTGCCAGCAGCCAAGAAGGATCCGGGGGGCAGTTCTTC.

This clonotype was picked up a small number of times. The chain links TRBV5-1 to TRBJ2-7; possible D gene TRBD2, 7 bases. Trimming removed 4 bases at V and 0 bases at J, with 17 bases between. The CDR3 totals 16 residues. CDR1 SGHRS and CDR2 YFSETQ come from the germline V gene. CDR3 sequence reads: CASSRGGSATSYEQYF. As DNA, the CDR3 is TGCGCCAGCAGCAGGGGGGGCAGCGCGACCTCCTACGAGCAGTACTTC.

The table lists this clonotype with a few counts. The chain couples TRBV30 to TRBJ1-5; 8 bases fit TRBD1. CDR3 size: 14 residues. With 2 bases clipped from V and 8 bases from J, the junction kept 8 bases outside the gene matches. From germline, CDR1 is GTSNPN and CDR2 SVGIG (reference sequence). The CDR3 loop is CAWSRGQGLEPQHF. CDR3 bases: TGTGCCTGGAGTCGCGGACAGGGTTTAGAGCCCCAGCATTTT.

This clonotype has a handful of counts. V is TRBV29-1 and J is TRBJ2-1, with D unclear. The CDR3 covers 11 residues. Trimming left V 1 base short and J 12 bases short, with 10 bases between. Germline assignment: CDR1 SQVTM and CDR2 ANQGSEA. Here the CDR3 DNA reads TGCAGCGTTGAAGGAAGCATGGGGCAGTTCTTC. Translation gives CSVEGSMGQFF.

This clonotype was recorded a few times. This chain joins TRBV10-3 and TRBJ2-3, with a tentative D call TRBD2 (5 bases). Per germline, CDR1 ENHRY and CDR2 SYGVKD. V was pared by 9 bases and J by 5 bases, with 18 bases between. The CDR3 has 14 residues. The CDR3: CAIGGFGALDTQYF. For the CDR3, the DNA is TGTGCCATTGGCGGGTTCGGTGCCCTAGATACGCAGTATTTT.

V usage is TRBV7-2 and J usage is TRBJ2-7, with 10 nucleotides matching TRBD2. Germline trimming cut 5 bases from V and 4 bases from J; bases unmatched to any gene: 5. Germline CDR1 reads SGHTA; CDR2 reads FQGNSA. The CDR3 length is 14 residues. The chain's CDR3 is CASSLTSGNYEQYF. The CDR3 DNA reads TGTGCCAGCAGCCTAACTAGCGGGAATTACGAGCAGTACTTC.

A note on this clonotype: At one boundary the junction diverges from the germline segment, which might be a read error. The rearrangement joins TRBV5-1 to TRBJ2-3, with 7 bases lining up with TRBD2. Germline V lookup: CDR1 SGHRS, CDR2 YFSETQ. This CDR3 region has 14 residues. The CDR3 region is CASSTGLGTDTKYF. CDR3 bases: TGCGCCAGCAGCACAGGACTAGGCACAGATACGAAGTATTTT.

Only one count was recorded for this clonotype. J is TRBJ1-1 and V is TRBV2; no firm D call. The CDR3 is made up of 13 amino acids. Trimming left V 6 bases short and J 4 bases short, with 12 bases between. Germline CDR1 and CDR2: SNHLY and FYNNEI. This CDR3 reads CASSNGRSTEAFF. The CDR3 nucleotides are TGTGCCAGCAGCAACGGACGGAGCACTGAAGCTTTCTTT.

The V call is TRBV29-1, the J call TRBJ1-1; D possibly corresponds to TRBD1 (5 bases). The CDR3 runs to 13 residues. CDR1 is SQVTM and CDR2 is ANQGSEA in the germline V gene. V lost 7 bases to trimming and J lost 3 bases, with 15 bases between them. The DNA for the CDR3 is TGCAGCGCCTGCCAGGGTTGGGACACTGAAGCTTTCTTT. It is translated as CSACQGWDTEAFF. The whole variable domain, filled in from reference TRBV29-1 and TRBJ1-1, reads SAVISQKPSRDICQRGTSLTIQCQVDSQVTMMFWYRQQPGQSLTLIATANQGSEATYESGFVIDKFPISRPNLTFSTLTVSNMSPEDSSIYLCSACQGWDTEAFFGQGTRLTVV.

Worth noting for this clonotype: A read error may account for a junction end that differs from germline. The chain employs TRBV7-9 and TRBJ2-5; D call uncertain. CDR1 and CDR2 (germline): SEHNR, FQNEAQ (reference sequence). The CDR3 is made up of 11 amino acids. DNA of the CDR3: TGTGCCAGCAGCTTAACTGGGTTAAGGAACTTC. It is translated as CASSLTGLRNF.

This clonotype was seen only a few times. This chain joins TRBV7-8 and TRBJ2-1; 11 bases agree with TRBD2. The V gene's germline CDR1 is SGHVS and CDR2 FQNEAQ. This CDR3 is 15 amino acids long. V shed 7 bases, J shed 5 bases, and the junction held 7 bases outside the gene matches. This chain's CDR3 is CASKTLAGGHNEQFF. In DNA form, the CDR3 reads TGTGCCAGCAAGACCCTAGCGGGGGGTCACAATGAGCAGTTCTTC.

The table lists this clonotype with a few counts. The chain employs TRBV20-1 and TRBJ1-6; 7 nucleotides align to TRBD1. Germline V gene lookup returns CDR1 DFQATT and CDR2 SNEGSKA (reference sequence). Losses at the gene ends were 2 bases for V and 7 bases for J; bases not matched to a gene: 5. The CDR3 sequence is 14 residues long. The CDR3 sequence is CSARSGTANSPLHF. The CDR3 DNA follows: TGCAGTGCTAGATCCGGGACAGCCAATTCACCCCTCCACTTT.

In its sample, this clonotype was seen a few times. The chain recombines TRBV4-1 with TRBJ2-3; D uncertain. Germline V gives CDR1 MGHRA, CDR2 YSYEKL. The V and J ends lost 1 base and 6 bases respectively, with 11 bases between them. The CDR3 covers 14 residues. The CDR3 protein is CASSQVTTGDTQYF. The CDR3 DNA reads TGCGCCAGCAGCCAAGTAACAACTGGGGATACGCAGTATTTT.